The clone carrying this TCR beta chain was seen only once. The data stem from a study of T cell responses to AZD1222 COVID-19 vaccine. Whole-study context: Doses given second, at about 4 or about 12 weeks, were pooled.

CDR3 length: 17 residues. Trimming pared 10 bases from V and 1 base from J, leaving 22 bases between. Germline V gene data show CDR1 as KGHSH and CDR2 as LQKENI. Generated by immunoSEQ multiplex PCR, the TCRdb table keeps only in-frame clones and is missing some. The sample consists of fewer than 150,000 clones, about 90% of them appearing once. Sample: peripheral blood, taken on day 0 of AZD1222 vaccination. The V gene is TRBV18, the J gene TRBJ2-2, with D maybe TRBD2 (5 bases). The sequence was collected from an adult in good health. This CDR3 reads CATRRGYFPMNTGELFF. The CDR3 DNA is TGTGCCACCCGACGGGGATACTTTCCTATGAACACCGGGGAGCTGTTTTTT.